The 14 T cell receptor beta chains presented below share a single source sample, sequenced in a study of blood T cell repertoires in COVID-19. Clones were sequenced by immunoSEQ multiplex PCR, and TCRdb holds only the in-frame ones, with some missing. The sample comprises 350,000 to 450,000 clones, over 75% of which are singletons, and approximately 2.5% rests with the top ten. Material for sequencing was peripheral blood. These receptor sequences come from a woman aged 55-70 years with COVID-19, enrolled during active disease.

In this sample, this clone turned up once. The chain joins TRBV5-1 to TRBJ2-3; 8 bases agree with TRBD1. CDR1 SGHRS and CDR2 YFSETQ come from the germline V gene. V shed 4 bases and J 9 bases; nucleotides not matched to a gene: 4. The CDR3 consists of 12 residues. CDR3 sequence reads: CASSGTGGTQYF. The CDR3 DNA reads as TGCGCCAGCAGCGGGACAGGAGGAACGCAGTATTTT.

This chain uses TRBV12-3 or TRBV12-4 with TRBJ1-1; TRBD1 matches at 7 bases. The ends lost 6 bases at V and 10 bases at J; junction bases unmatched: 8. The CDR3 extends over 12 amino acids. As DNA, the CDR3 is TGTGCCAGCAGCCCGACAGGGATCGGAGCTTTCTTT. This encodes CASSPTGIGAFF.

This clone was seen only once. The chain joins TRBV3-1 (or the pseudogene TRBV3-2) to TRBJ2-7; D is perhaps TRBD1 (5 bases). The germline CDR1 and CDR2 sequences are LGHDT and YNNKEL (reference sequence). This CDR3 contains 14 residues. Deletions cut 2 bases from V and 3 bases from J, with 11 bases between. The CDR3 reads CASSQLQGFYEQYF. The CDR3, as DNA: TGTGCCAGCAGCCAACTCCAGGGTTTCTACGAGCAGTACTTC.

CDR3 nucleotide sequence: TGTGCCAGCAGCTTGGCCGGGGCTAGCGGTAGGGACGAGCAGTACTTC. This encodes CASSLAGASGRDEQYF. The chain combines TRBV5-4 with TRBJ2-7; TRBD2 agrees at 7 bases. CDR1 and CDR2 from the germline V gene are SGHNT and YYREEE (reference sequence). CDR3 size: 16 residues. The V segment lost 0 bases and the J segment 5 bases; nucleotides outside the gene matches: 11. The full variable domain, rest sourced from reference TRBV5-4 and TRBJ2-7, is ETGVTQSPTHLIKTRGQQVTLRCSSQSGHNTVSWYQQALGQGPQFIFQYYREEENGRGNFPPRFSGLQFPNYSSELNVNALELDDSALYLCASSLAGASGRDEQYFGPGTRLTVT.

The chain uses TRBV3-1 (or the pseudogene TRBV3-2) and TRBJ2-1, with 11 bases that match TRBD2. CDR3 length: 16 amino acids. Germline V gene lookup returns CDR1 LGHDT and CDR2 YNNKEL (reference sequence). V lost 3 bases and J lost 9; bases outside the gene matches: 10. The CDR3: CASSQIAGGPVSEQFF. The DNA for the CDR3 is TGTGCCAGCAGCCAGATAGCGGGGGGGCCTGTCAGTGAGCAGTTCTTC.

Concerning this clone itself: The identical CDR3 is also encoded by other nucleotide sequences in the sample. The rearrangement uses TRBV3-1 (or the pseudogene TRBV3-2) and TRBJ2-1; 8 bases are shared with TRBD2. The germline V gene has CDR1 LGHDT and CDR2 YNNKEL (reference sequence). J was trimmed by 0 bases and V by 4 bases; bases with no gene match: 2. This CDR3 has 15 amino acids. The CDR3 DNA follows: TGTGCCAGCAGCCGTAGCGGGGCCTCCTACAATGAGCAGTTCTTC. The encoded protein is CASSRSGASYNEQFF.

The chain employs TRBV19 and TRBJ1-6, with D uncertain. The CDR3 runs 15 residues. In germline, CDR1 is LNHDA, CDR2 SQIVND (reference sequence). Trimming cost V 0 bases and J 7 bases, with 10 bases left between them. The CDR3 protein is CASSIDLRANSPLHF. CDR3 coding DNA: TGTGCCAGTAGTATAGACCTGAGGGCGAATTCACCCCTCCACTTT.

The V and J genes are TRBV9 and TRBJ2-2; D uncertain. V was cut by 4 bases and J by 1 base, with 8 bases left in between. The CDR3 totals 14 residues. In germline, CDR1 is SGDLS, CDR2 YYNGEE. The CDR3 DNA is TGTGCCAGCAGCCCGACAAGGAACACCGGGGAGCTGTTTTTT. Translated: CASSPTRNTGELFF.

V gene TRBV3-1 (or the pseudogene TRBV3-2) combines with J gene TRBJ2-1; TRBD2 matches 9 bases. CDR1 is LGHDT, CDR2 YNNKEL, per germline (reference sequence). J gave up 9 bases and V 1 base, and 10 bases lay outside the gene matches. This CDR3 region has 16 residues. In DNA, the CDR3 is TGTGCCAGCAGCCAAGCGAGGGGCGGGGGGGCCGTTGAGCAGTTCTTC. Encoded protein: CASSQARGGGAVEQFF.

V gene TRBV7-6 combines with J gene TRBJ1-6, with D possibly being TRBD1 (6 bases). Trimming removed 5 bases at V and 3 bases at J, with 8 bases between. This CDR3 is 14 amino acids long. CDR1 and CDR2 (germline): SGHVS, FNYEAQ. In nucleotides, the CDR3 is TGTGCCAGCAGCGGGGACAACTATAATTCACCCCTCCACTTT. Protein product: CASSGDNYNSPLHF.

A note on this clone: An end of the junction does not agree with germline; a read error may underlie this. The rearrangement uses TRBV5-6 and TRBJ1-1, with D maybe TRBD1 (6 bases). The CDR3 sequence is 11 residues long. Germline CDR1 is SGHDT and CDR2 is YYEEEE. The CDR3 DNA reads TGTGCCAGCAGCGGGGGACACCTTCTCGATTGG. This gives the protein CASSGGHLLDW.

The V and J genes are TRBV5-1 and TRBJ2-1; 8 bases agree with TRBD1. Germline V CDR1 and CDR2: SGHRS, YFSETQ. The CDR3 is 16 residues long. The J segment lost 4 bases and the V segment lost 2 bases, leaving 8 bases of the junction unmatched. DNA for the CDR3: TGCGCCAGCAGCTTAAATTCCGGGACAGGTTACAATGAGCAGTTCTTC. It yields the protein CASSLNSGTGYNEQFF.

The table lists this clone with a count of one. The gene calls are TRBV3-1 (or the pseudogene TRBV3-2) and TRBJ1-6; unclear D gene. Trimming cost V 3 bases and J 10 bases, with 13 bases left between them. Germline V gene data show CDR1 as LGHDT and CDR2 as YNNKEL (reference sequence). The CDR3 contains 14 residues. The CDR3 protein is CASSQSVQESPLHF. CDR3 DNA: TGTGCCAGCAGCCAGTCTGTCCAGGAATCACCCCTCCACTTT.

This clone has only one observation. The V call is TRBV5-1, the J call TRBJ2-7; TRBD2 matches at 13 bases. The CDR3 consists of 14 residues. Looked up from germline, CDR1 is SGHRS and CDR2 is YFSETQ. Trimming took 4 bases from V and 2 from J; bases not matched to a gene: 0. The CDR3 loop reads CASSGTSGTYEQYF. The CDR3 nucleotides are TGCGCCAGCAGCGGGACTAGCGGGACCTACGAGCAGTACTTC.